A single sample is the source of the 14 T cell receptor beta chains below, sequenced in a study of blood T cell repertoires in COVID-19. Measured with immunoSEQ multiplex PCR; TCRdb has only the in-frame clones, and not every one. Here the sample spans about 12,000 clones, around 72% being singletons. Sequenced: peripheral blood. The receptor set was obtained from a human donor in a cohort sampled during active COVID-19.

The V gene is TRBV11-2, the J gene TRBJ2-2; 7 nucleotides line up with TRBD1. With V trimmed by 4 bases and J by 4 bases, 6 bases remained unmatched. The CDR3 runs 15 residues. Germline CDR1 and CDR2: SGHAT and FQNNGV. In nucleotides, the CDR3 is TGTGCCAGCAGCTCGCAACAGGGGATCACCGGGGAGCTGTTTTTT. Translation gives CASSSQQGITGELFF.

This clone was recorded once. This chain links TRBV7-2 with TRBJ1-2, with D possibly being TRBD1 (6 bases). The length of the CDR3 is 14 residues. In germline, CDR1 is SGHTA, CDR2 FQGNSA. Between the trimmed V and J ends, which lost 1 base and 4 bases, there was a span of 10 bases. CDR3 in amino acids: CASSLDTGSYGYTF. In DNA form, the CDR3 reads TGTGCCAGCAGCTTAGATACAGGGAGCTATGGCTACACCTTC.

V usage is TRBV9 and J usage is TRBJ2-1; 12 nucleotides agree with TRBD2. Germline CDR1 reads SGDLS; CDR2 reads YYNGEE. V lost 4 bases to trimming and J lost 3 bases; unmatched junction nucleotides: 5. This CDR3 has 16 residues. CDR3 DNA: TGTGCCAGCAGCTTCCTAGCGGGAGGGAGCTACAATGAGCAGTTCTTC. Protein product: CASSFLAGGSYNEQFF.

By its share, this clone is medium-sized. This chain joins TRBV25-1 and TRBJ1-1; TRBD1 aligns across 10 bases. The V gene end was trimmed by 6 bases and the J gene end by 5 bases; junction bases not matched to a gene: 3. From germline, CDR1 is MGHDK and CDR2 SYGVNS. The CDR3 is made up of 13 amino acids. The CDR3 sequence is CASRGQGRTEAFF. The CDR3 DNA sequence: TGTGCCAGCAGGGGACAGGGGAGGACTGAAGCTTTCTTT.

The gene calls are TRBV27 and TRBJ2-2, with D possibly TRBD2 on 6 matching bases. The ends were cut back, 6 bases at V and 6 bases at J, with 17 bases in the middle. The CDR3 totals 15 residues. The germline CDR1 and CDR2 sequences are MNHEY and SMNVEV (reference sequence). This chain's CDR3 is CASRGPGTWAGELFF. In DNA, the CDR3 is TGTGCCAGCAGAGGGCCCGGGACTTGGGCCGGGGAGCTGTTTTTT.

This clone was detected only a few times. The chain employs TRBV28 and TRBJ1-3, with D perhaps matching TRBD1 (5 bases). Trimming cost V 2 bases and J 0 bases, with 5 bases left between them. The CDR3 has 14 residues. CDR1 is MDHEN, CDR2 SYDVKM, per germline. CDR3 nucleotide sequence: TGTGCCAGCAGTTTAGACAGCTCTGGAAACACCATATATTTT. Translation: CASSLDSSGNTIYF.

The chain combines TRBV7-9 with TRBJ2-7; 14 nucleotides line up with TRBD2. CDR1 and CDR2 (germline): SEHNR, FQNEAQ (reference sequence). V shed 5 bases and J 4 bases; nucleotides not matched to a gene: 13. CDR3 length equals 18 residues. The CDR3 DNA reads as TGTGCCAGCAGCCCCCTAAAGTTAGGGACTAGCGGGAGTTACGAGCAGTACTTC. It yields the protein CASSPLKLGTSGSYEQYF.

V gene TRBV9 combines with J gene TRBJ1-2, with 7 positions matching TRBD1. The CDR3 consists of 13 residues. J was trimmed by 4 bases and V by 5 bases; bases with no gene match: 5. The germline V gene encodes CDR1 SGDLS and CDR2 YYNGEE. In DNA form, the CDR3 reads TGTGCCAGCAGTCCGGGACAGTTCTATGGCTACACCTTC. Its translation is CASSPGQFYGYTF.

The chain couples TRBV10-3 to TRBJ2-3; D gene ambiguous. The germline CDR1 and CDR2 sequences are ENHRY and SYGVKD. The CDR3 covers 12 residues. V was pared by 4 bases and J by 4 bases, with 6 bases between. The DNA for the CDR3 is TGTGCCATCAGTGGTCGGGCAGATACGCAGTATTTT. Residues: CAISGRADTQYF.

This clone was found a few times. The V call is TRBV3-1 (or the pseudogene TRBV3-2), the J call TRBJ1-5; 9 bases match TRBD1. CDR1 LGHDT and CDR2 YNNKEL come from the germline V gene (reference sequence). With V trimmed by 4 bases and J by 2 bases, 6 bases remained unmatched. The CDR3 has 16 residues. This CDR3 is CASSPSTGGGNQPQHF. The CDR3 region has the DNA TGTGCCAGCAGCCCATCGACAGGGGGTGGCAATCAGCCCCAGCATTTT.

The chain has TRBV29-1 and TRBJ2-3; tentative D call: TRBD1 (6 bases). Per the germline V gene, CDR1 is SQVTM and CDR2 is ANQGSEA. This CDR3 is built from 16 residues. The V end lost 4 bases, the J end lost 3 bases, and 20 bases lay between the germline ends. CDR3 coding DNA: TGCAGCGTTGGTGCATTGATCGGGACAAATACAGATACGCAGTATTTT. Protein sequence: CSVGALIGTNTDTQYF.

The chain carries TRBV3-1 (or the pseudogene TRBV3-2) and TRBJ2-5; D perhaps matches TRBD2 (7 bases). This CDR3 has 14 amino acids. V was trimmed by 4 bases and J by 5 bases, leaving 14 bases between them. CDR1 and CDR2 (germline): LGHDT, YNNKEL (reference sequence). In DNA, the CDR3 is TGTGCCAGCAGCCCGAGGGGGGGCGGGGAGACCCAGTACTTC. Encoded protein: CASSPRGGGETQYF.

V usage is TRBV7-2 and J usage is TRBJ2-1; no firm D call. This CDR3 is 14 amino acids long. Trimming stripped 1 base from V and 2 bases from J, with 6 bases between. The germline CDR1 and CDR2 sequences are SGHTA and FQGNSA. The DNA of the CDR3 is TGTGCCAGCAGCTTAGGACTTCCCTACAATGAGCAGTTCTTC. Amino acid sequence: CASSLGLPYNEQFF.

The chain joins TRBV28 to TRBJ2-3; 8 positions match TRBD1. CDR1 is MDHEN, CDR2 SYDVKM, per germline. V gave up 8 bases and J gave up 1 base; unmatched junction bases: 2. This CDR3 region has 13 residues. The chain's CDR3 is CASLQGGTDTQYF. CDR3 bases: TGTGCCAGCCTACAGGGGGGCACAGATACGCAGTATTTT. Full variable domain (rest looked up from reference TRBV28 and TRBJ2-3): DVKVTQSSRYLVKRTGEKVFLECVQDMDHENMFWYRQDPGLGLRLIYFSYDVKMKEKGDIPEGYSVSREKKERFSLILESASTNQTSMYLCASLQGGTDTQYFGPGTRLTVL.